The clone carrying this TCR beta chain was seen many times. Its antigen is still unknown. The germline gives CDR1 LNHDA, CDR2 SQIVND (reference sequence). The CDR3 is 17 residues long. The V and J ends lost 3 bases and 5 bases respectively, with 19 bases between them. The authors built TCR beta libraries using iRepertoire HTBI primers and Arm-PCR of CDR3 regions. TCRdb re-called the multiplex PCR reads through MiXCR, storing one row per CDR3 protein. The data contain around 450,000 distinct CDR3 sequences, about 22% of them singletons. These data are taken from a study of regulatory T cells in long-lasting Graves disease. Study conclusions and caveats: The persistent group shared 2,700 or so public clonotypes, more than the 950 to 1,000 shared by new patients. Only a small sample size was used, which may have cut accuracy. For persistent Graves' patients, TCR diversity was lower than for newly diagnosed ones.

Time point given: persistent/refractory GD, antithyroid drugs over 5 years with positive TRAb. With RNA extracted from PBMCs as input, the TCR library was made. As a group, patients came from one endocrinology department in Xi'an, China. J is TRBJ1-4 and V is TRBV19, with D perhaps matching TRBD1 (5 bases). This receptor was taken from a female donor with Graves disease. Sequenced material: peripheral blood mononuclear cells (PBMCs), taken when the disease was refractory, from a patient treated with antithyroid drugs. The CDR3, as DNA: TGTGCCAGTAGTATCGGGTTGACAGCCAGAGGGAATGAAAAACTGTTTTTT. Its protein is CASSIGLTARGNEKLFF.